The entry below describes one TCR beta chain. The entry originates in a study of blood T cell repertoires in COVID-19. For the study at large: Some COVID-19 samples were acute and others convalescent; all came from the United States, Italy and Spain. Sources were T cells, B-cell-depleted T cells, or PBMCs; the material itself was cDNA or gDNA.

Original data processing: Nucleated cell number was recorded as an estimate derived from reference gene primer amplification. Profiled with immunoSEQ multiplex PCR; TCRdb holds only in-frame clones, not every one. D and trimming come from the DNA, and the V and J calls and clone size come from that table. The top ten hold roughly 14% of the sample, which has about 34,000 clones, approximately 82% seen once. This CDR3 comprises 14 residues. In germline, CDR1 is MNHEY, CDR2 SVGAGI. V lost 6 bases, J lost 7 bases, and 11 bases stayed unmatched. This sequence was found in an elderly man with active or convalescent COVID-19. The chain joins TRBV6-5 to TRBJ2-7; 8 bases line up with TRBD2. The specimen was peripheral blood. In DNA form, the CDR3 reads TGTGCCAGCAGCTTCCCGGGACTAGTGGGGGAGCAGTACTTC. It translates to CASSFPGLVGEQYF.